The 16 T cell receptor beta chains below come from one sample, sequenced in a study of blood T cells in healthy people across ages. A second PCR, run for roughly 7 to 12 cycles, used a sample-barcoded 5' primer plus a J-beta primer mix. TCRdb reanalysed the 5' RACE reads using MiXCR and keeps one entry per CDR3 protein. The sample lists over 1,200,000 distinct CDR3 sequences, 55% to 75% occurring once. Material for sequencing was blood. These receptors were collected from a man aged 18 to 30 in good health.

This chain uses TRBV29-1 with TRBJ2-1; D is possibly TRBD2 (5 bases). The CDR3 runs to 14 residues. V lost 7 bases and J 1 base, leaving 14 bases between the germline ends. Germline CDR1 and CDR2: SQVTM and ANQGSEA. CDR3 protein: CSAEARGSYNEQFF. The CDR3 DNA follows: TGCAGCGCGGAGGCCCGCGGGTCCTACAATGAGCAGTTCTTC.

The V and J genes are TRBV28 and TRBJ1-1; D uncertain. The germline V and J ends were trimmed by 11 bases and 4 bases, with 20 bases remaining between them. The CDR3 extends over 14 amino acids. The germline V gene encodes CDR1 MDHEN and CDR2 SYDVKM. This CDR3 is CAGNPLPDSTEAFF. In DNA, the CDR3 is TGTGCCGGCAACCCTCTGCCTGATAGCACTGAAGCTTTCTTT.

The chain couples TRBV5-1 to TRBJ2-5, with D perhaps TRBD2 (5 bases). Germline-derived CDR1 and CDR2 are SGHRS and YFSETQ. The CDR3 runs 13 residues. Deletions cut 7 bases from V and 3 bases from J, with 13 bases between. CDR3 loop: CASQSSGKETQYF. The CDR3 coding sequence is TGCGCCAGCCAATCATCGGGGAAAGAGACCCAGTACTTC.

V gene TRBV25-1 combines with J gene TRBJ2-5; D is perhaps TRBD2 (5 bases). The V end was cut by 6 bases, the J end by 7 bases, with 12 bases between. The CDR3 has 12 amino acids. Germline assignment: CDR1 MGHDK and CDR2 SYGVNS. The CDR3 region has the DNA TGTGCCAGCAGGGAAGCGGAGAGGACCCAGTACTTC. It is translated as CASREAERTQYF.

This chain links TRBV20-1 with TRBJ2-1; tentative D call: TRBD2 (5 bases). The CDR3 length is 15 residues. V lost 4 bases and J 5 bases, leaving 18 bases between the germline ends. Germline lookup yields CDR1 DFQATT and CDR2 SNEGSKA (reference sequence). The CDR3 is CSAISPGESNNEQFF. As DNA, the CDR3 is TGCAGTGCTATCTCCCCCGGGGAATCCAACAATGAGCAGTTCTTC.

The chain recombines TRBV25-1 with TRBJ2-1; D uncertain. This CDR3 has 13 amino acids. Trimming cost V 2 bases and J 9 bases, with 11 bases left between them. The germline V gene encodes CDR1 MGHDK and CDR2 SYGVNS. The CDR3 spells CASSEVRVGEQFF. CDR3 nucleotides: TGTGCCAGCAGTGAAGTTAGGGTAGGTGAGCAGTTCTTC.

CDR3: CSVGQGASGSPLHF. As DNA, the CDR3 is TGCAGCGTTGGTCAGGGCGCGTCTGGGTCACCCCTCCACTTT. The chain uses TRBV29-1 and TRBJ1-6; tentative D call: TRBD1 (5 bases). The V and J ends lost 4 bases and 10 bases respectively, with 17 bases between them. Germline V gives CDR1 SQVTM, CDR2 ANQGSEA. This CDR3 has 14 residues.

This clonotype has only a few counts. J is TRBJ2-5 and V is TRBV29-1, with 8 bases matching TRBD1. The CDR3 length is 16 residues. With 2 bases clipped from V and 2 bases from J, the junction kept 10 bases outside the gene matches. CDR1 and CDR2 (germline): SQVTM, ANQGSEA. DNA for the CDR3: TGCAGCGTTGAACTACCCAGGGGGCGCGGGCAAGAGACCCAGTACTTC. Protein: CSVELPRGRGQETQYF.

The rearrangement uses TRBV6-5 and TRBJ1-1; 7 bases match TRBD1. CDR1 MNHEY and CDR2 SVGAGI come from the germline V gene. The CDR3 runs 15 residues. J was trimmed by 1 base and V by 6 bases; bases with no gene match: 8. The CDR3 DNA reads TGTGCCAGCAGGGCGAGGGACAGATCGAACACTGAAGCTTTCTTT. This gives the protein CASRARDRSNTEAFF.

This clonotype was seen only a few times. This chain uses TRBV20-1 with TRBJ2-1, with TRBD2 identical over 10 bases. The closer fit of TRBJ2-7 to the DNA end suggests the J call may be wrong. CDR3 length: 15 amino acids. CDR1 DFQATT and CDR2 SNEGSKA come from the germline V gene (reference sequence). CDR3 in amino acids: CSARDRGLASYEQYF. CDR3 coding DNA: TGCAGTGCTAGAGATAGGGGACTAGCGAGCTACGAGCAGTACTTC.

The rearrangement links TRBV7-6 to TRBJ2-3; no clear D. This CDR3 region has 13 residues. The ends were cut back, 2 bases at V and 6 bases at J, with 9 bases in the middle. Germline values: CDR1 SGHVS, CDR2 FNYEAQ. CDR3 loop: CASSLLYMDTQYF. The CDR3, as DNA: TGTGCCAGCAGCTTACTATATATGGATACGCAGTATTTT.

This clonotype has only a few counts. This chain uses TRBV7-9 with TRBJ2-7, with TRBD1 matching over 12 bases. Losses at the gene ends were 5 bases for V and 4 bases for J; bases not matched to a gene: 6. Germline lookup yields CDR1 SEHNR and CDR2 FQNEAQ (reference sequence). This CDR3 region has 15 residues. The CDR3 reads CASSPGQGAFYEQYF. CDR3 coding DNA: TGTGCCAGCAGCCCGGGACAGGGGGCGTTTTACGAGCAGTACTTC.

This clonotype was seen just once. The chain links TRBV10-3 to TRBJ2-7, with D maybe TRBD2 (5 bases). The CDR3 is 12 amino acids. Per the germline V gene, CDR1 is ENHRY and CDR2 is SYGVKD. Trimming shortened V by 5 bases and J by 2 bases, and 7 bases separated the two germline ends. The CDR3 nucleotides are TGTGCCATCAGTCGGGGAGCCTACGAGCAGTACTTC. Translation gives CAISRGAYEQYF.

The rearrangement uses TRBV4-1 and TRBJ2-5; 8 nucleotides match TRBD1. The J call may be incorrect, as the DNA end agrees better with TRBJ2-7. The CDR3 covers 15 residues. CDR1 and CDR2 (germline): MGHRA, YSYEKL. DNA of the CDR3: TGCGCCAGCAGCCAGTATCAGGGGGCAGGATACGAGCAGTACTTC. Amino acids: CASSQYQGAGYEQYF.

The chain combines TRBV20-1 with TRBJ1-4; D perhaps matches TRBD1 (6 bases). With 6 bases removed from V and 0 bases from J, the gap between germline ends came to 11 bases. The germline V gene has CDR1 DFQATT and CDR2 SNEGSKA (reference sequence). The CDR3 has 14 residues. The chain's CDR3 is CSADTGPTNEKLFF. The CDR3 region has the DNA TGCAGTGCAGACACAGGGCCAACTAATGAAAAACTGTTTTTT.

The gene calls are TRBV11-2 and TRBJ2-1, with a possible D match to TRBD1 (6 bases). Germline CDR1 is SGHAT and CDR2 is FQNNGV. This CDR3 is 15 amino acids long. V gave up 2 bases and J gave up 7 bases, with 15 bases separating them. The CDR3 spells CASSLNRDSWNEQFF. The DNA for the CDR3 is TGTGCCAGCAGCTTAAACAGGGATTCATGGAATGAGCAGTTCTTC. The whole variable domain, remainder taken from reference TRBV11-2 and TRBJ2-1, is EAGVAQSPRYKIIEKRQSVAFWCNPISGHATLYWYQQILGQGPKLLIQFQNNGVVDDSQLPKDRFSAERLKGVDSTLKIQPAKLEDSAVYLCASSLNRDSWNEQFFGPGTRLTVL.